These T cell receptor beta chains were read from a single sample in a study of cytomegalovirus exposure and HLA in healthy donors. Profiling relied on immunoSEQ multiplex PCR, and the TCRdb table lists in-frame clones only, not all of them. The repertoire has approximately 150,000 clones, around 73% of them found once; the top ten carry 4.5% to 5.5%. The sequenced sample consisted of PBMCs. These receptors all come from a woman aged 18-29 years in good health and CMV-seropositive. The CDR3 runs from the conserved cysteine through the conserved F or W. The D gene is left open where the match is weak. Only part of the rows carry a size: once, few, many, or a class if the clone is expanded.

V: TRBV5-8
size: NA
J: TRBJ2-7
D: NA
DNA: TGTGCCAGCGAAACAGGGTATTACTACGAGCAGTACTTC
CDR3: CASETGYYYEQYF

V: TRBV7-9
size: NA
J: TRBJ1-3
D: NA
DNA: TGTGCCAGCAGCCCTGACAGACCCTCTGGAAACACCATATATTTT
CDR3: CASSPDRPSGNTIYF

V: TRBV29-1
size: NA
J: TRBJ2-7
D: TRBD1
DNA: TGCAGCGTGGTCCCCGGGACAGATCATGACGAGCAGTACTTC
CDR3: CSVVPGTDHDEQYF

V: TRBV7-6
size: NA
J: TRBJ2-1
D: NA
DNA: TGTGCCAGCAGCTTAGATCAGGGTACCGATGAGCAGTTCTTC
CDR3: CASSLDQGTDEQFF

V: TRBV9
size: few
J: TRBJ2-1
D: TRBD2
DNA: TGTGCCAGCAGCGGGGGGACTAGCGGAGTATACAATGAGCAGTTCTTC
CDR3: CASSGGTSGVYNEQFF

V: TRBV4-3
size: NA
J: TRBJ1-4
D: NA
DNA: TGCGCCAGCAGCTCCCACAGGGAGGGGAATGAAAAACTGTTTTTT
CDR3: CASSSHREGNEKLFF

V: TRBV7-3
size: NA
J: TRBJ1-2
D: NA
DNA: TGTGCCAGCAGCGAGGGAAATGGCTACACCTTC
CDR3: CASSEGNGYTF

V: TRBV7-2
size: NA
J: TRBJ1-5
D: NA
DNA: TGTGCCAGCAGCCAAGAGGGGCCCCAGCATTTT
CDR3: CASSQEGPQHF

V: TRBV28
size: few
J: TRBJ1-2
D: NA
DNA: TGTGCCAGCAGTGACAGCCATGGCTACACCTTC
CDR3: CASSDSHGYTF

V: TRBV7-9
size: NA
J: TRBJ1-4
D: NA
DNA: TGTGCCAGCAGCTTAACGGGAACAACTAATGAAAAACTGTTTTTT
CDR3: CASSLTGTTNEKLFF

V: TRBV20-1
size: once
J: TRBJ1-2
D: NA
DNA: TGCAGTGCTAACCGACGGGGTGGCTACACCTTC
CDR3: CSANRRGGYTF

V: TRBV4-1
size: NA
J: TRBJ2-2
D: NA
DNA: TGCGCCAGCAGCCATGTACTGCGGACCGGGGAGCTGTTTTTT
CDR3: CASSHVLRTGELFF

V: TRBV4-1
size: few
J: TRBJ2-7
D: NA
DNA: TGCGCCAGCAGCCAAGATACACAGTCCTACGAGCAGTACTTC
CDR3: CASSQDTQSYEQYF

V: TRBV11-3
size: NA
J: TRBJ2-3
D: NA
DNA: TGTGCCAGCAGCCAAAACGGGGTAACAGATACGCAGTATTTT
CDR3: CASSQNGVTDTQYF

V: TRBV6-1
size: NA
J: TRBJ1-5
D: NA
DNA: TGTGCCAGCAGTTCTCAGGACAGTTATCGTGGACCCCAGCATTTT
CDR3: CASSSQDSYRGPQHF

V: TRBV5-8
size: NA
J: TRBJ1-5
D: NA
DNA: TGTGCCAGCAGCCCCGGACAGACTACCAATCAGCCCCAGCATTTT
CDR3: CASSPGQTTNQPQHF

V: TRBV2
size: NA
J: TRBJ1-4
D: TRBD1
DNA: TGTGCCAGCAGTAGGGACAGGGGTTTTACTAATGAAAAACTGTTTTTT
CDR3: CASSRDRGFTNEKLFF

V: TRBV4-1
size: few
J: TRBJ2-7
D: TRBD1
DNA: TGCGCCAGCAGCCAGGATACCGGGACAGGTTCCTACGAGCAGTACTTC
CDR3: CASSQDTGTGSYEQYF

V: TRBV6-1
size: once
J: TRBJ1-4
D: NA
DNA: TGTGCCAGCAGTGAGGGGGCGAACCTCTGGATTGAAAAACTGTTTTTT
CDR3: CASSEGANLWIEKLFF

V: TRBV2
size: NA
J: TRBJ2-5
D: NA
DNA: TGTGCCAGCAGTGAAGCGAGGTACTGGGAGGCCCAGTACTTC
CDR3: CASSEARYWEAQYF

V: TRBV9
size: NA
J: TRBJ1-5
D: NA
DNA: TGTGCCAGCAGCGTAGGGGGGGAGATTGTTCAGCCCCAGCATTTT
CDR3: CASSVGGEIVQPQHF

V: TRBV4-3
size: NA
J: TRBJ2-7
D: NA
DNA: TGCGCCAGCAGCCAAGATGGAGGGTACGAGCAGTACTTC
CDR3: CASSQDGGYEQYF

V: TRBV7-9
size: NA
J: TRBJ2-7
D: TRBD1
DNA: TGTGCCAGCAGCTTAAGGTTGGACAGGAGCTCCTACGAGCAGTACTTC
CDR3: CASSLRLDRSSYEQYF

V: TRBV6-1
size: few
J: TRBJ2-7
D: NA
DNA: TGTGCCAGCAAAGGGGGTTCCTACGAGCAGTACTTC
CDR3: CASKGGSYEQYF

V: TRBV4-2
size: NA
J: TRBJ2-1
D: NA
DNA: TGTGCCAGCAGCCAAGAAAGGGGCCCCTACAATGAGCAGTTCTTC
CDR3: CASSQERGPYNEQFF

V: TRBV27
size: NA
J: TRBJ2-3
D: TRBD2
DNA: TGTGCCAGCAGCCAGCTAGCGGGGTACAAGGATACGCAGTATTTT
CDR3: CASSQLAGYKDTQYF

V: TRBV19
size: NA
J: TRBJ1-1
D: NA
DNA: TGTGCCAGTACCTCCTCCCTTGACAGGAACACTGAAGCTTTCTTT
CDR3: CASTSSLDRNTEAFF

V: TRBV5-8
size: NA
J: TRBJ2-5
D: TRBD2
DNA: TGTGCCAGCAGCTATGGACTAGCGGGGGGCCAAGAGACCCAGTACTTC
CDR3: CASSYGLAGGQETQYF

V: TRBV10-3
size: few
J: TRBJ1-1
D: NA
DNA: TGTGCCGGGCAGGGTGAACACTCTGAAGCTTTCTTT
CDR3: CAGQGEHSEAFF

V: TRBV4-3
size: NA
J: TRBJ1-6
D: NA
DNA: TGCGCCAGCAGCCAAGATCCTGGGGGAGGAGATTCACCCCTCCACTTT
CDR3: CASSQDPGGGDSPLHF

V: TRBV7-8
size: NA
J: TRBJ2-1
D: TRBD1
DNA: TGTGCCAGCAGTCCTAACCTAGACAGGGTTGGTTACAATGAGCAGTTCTTC
CDR3: CASSPNLDRVGYNEQFF

V: TRBV4-1
size: few
J: TRBJ1-5
D: NA
DNA: TGCGCCAGCAGCCAGGCACCTGATAGCAATCAGCCCCAGCATTTT
CDR3: CASSQAPDSNQPQHF

V: TRBV7-7
size: NA
J: TRBJ2-2
D: NA
DNA: TGTGCTAGCAGCTTAGCAGGCGGGACAGTGTACACCGGGGAGCTGTTTTTT
CDR3: CASSLAGGTVYTGELFF

V: TRBV27
size: once
J: TRBJ2-2
D: NA
DNA: TGTGCCAGCAGGTGGGGAGTTAACACCGGGGAGCTGTTTTTT
CDR3: CASRWGVNTGELFF

V: TRBV7-9
size: NA
J: TRBJ1-2
D: TRBD1
DNA: TGTGCCAGCAGCCCGGGACAGGGGACCTATGGCTACACCTTC
CDR3: CASSPGQGTYGYTF